This is a list of T cell receptor beta chains from one sample in a study of identical twins' blood T cells. Using its own MiXCR run on the 5' RACE reads, TCRdb lists one record per CDR3 protein. The data contain around 380,000 distinct CDR3 sequences, over 25% of them seen just once; the ten biggest clones take up around 5.6%. Input material: PBMCs. The origin of the receptors is a woman between 18 and 55 years old in good health. Each CDR3 is given with its conserved first and last residue. The order of the fields is D gene, V gene, clone size, J gene, CDR3 DNA, CDR3 protein. A D gene is named only where the DNA matches it firmly. Clone size, where shown, is once, few, many, or a class for clones that have expanded.

>.|TRBV7-3|.|TRBJ2-2
TGTGCCAGCAGCCCTAAGGCGAACACCGGGGAGCTGTTTTTT
CASSPKANTGELFF
>.|TRBV28|.|TRBJ2-1
TGTGCCAGCAGTCAATCCGACGGTAACAATGAGCAGTTCTTC
CASSQSDGNNEQFF
>.|TRBV10-3|.|TRBJ2-7
TGTGCCATCAGTGAGTCAACAGGGCTAACCTACGAGCAGTACTTC
CAISESTGLTYEQYF
>TRBD1|TRBV20-1|few|TRBJ1-4
TGCAGTGCTAGATCCAGGGACAGGGAGGTCCGTGAAAAACTGTTTTTT
CSARSRDREVREKLFF
>TRBD2|TRBV19|.|TRBJ2-1
TGTGCCAGTAGTATCGTAGGACTAGCGCCCAATGAGCAGTTCTTC
CASSIVGLAPNEQFF
>TRBD1|TRBV11-2|.|TRBJ2-3
TGTGCCAGCAGCCGGACAGGGGTCACAGATACGCAGTATTTT
CASSRTGVTDTQYF
>.|TRBV13|.|TRBJ2-4
TGTGCCAGCAGCGGTGGTAGTCTAGCCAAAAACATTCAGTACTTC
CASSGGSLAKNIQYF
>.|TRBV6-5|few|TRBJ2-6
TGTGCCAGCCTCCCAGGGGCCTCTGGGGCCAACGTCCTGACTTTC
CASLPGASGANVLTF
>.|TRBV5-6|.|TRBJ1-6
TGTGCCAGCAGCTTGAAAGGATATAATTCACCCCTCCACTTT
CASSLKGYNSPLHF
>TRBD2|TRBV20-1|many|TRBJ2-1
TGCAGTTTCCTAGCGGGGGGGGACAATGAGCAGTTCTTC
CSFLAGGDNEQFF
>.|TRBV29-1|once|TRBJ2-7
TGCAGCGTGCGGACAGAAACCTCCTACGAGCAGTACTTC
CSVRTETSYEQYF
>.|TRBV6-5|.|TRBJ1-1
TGTGCCAGCGGCGCTAGTTTTTCCTCTGAAGCTTTCTTT
CASGASFSSEAFF
>TRBD1|TRBV5-1|.|TRBJ1-1
TGCGCCAGCAGCGGCGGACAGGGCGATACTGAAGCTTTCTTT
CASSGGQGDTEAFF
>.|TRBV24-1|many|TRBJ1-5
TGTGCCACCAGTAATCCAGGTCAGCCCCAGCATTTT
CATSNPGQPQHF
>TRBD1|TRBV12-3/TRBV12-4|.|TRBJ1-5
TGTGCCAGCAGCCCCGGACAGGAACCCCAGCATTTT
CASSPGQEPQHF
>.|TRBV11-2|.|TRBJ1-2
TGTGCCAGCAGCCCTCGCCTCGACGGGGGCTACACCTTC
CASSPRLDGGYTF